This T cell receptor beta chain was retrieved from a study of beta chain features in type 1 diabetes. The authors reverse transcribed all of the isolated RNA, so sequencing captured expressed TCRB transcripts. Method: immunoSEQ multiplex PCR; TCRdb's copy keeps in-frame clones and lacks some. The data show some 350,000 clones, over 8.5% seen once. About this clone: The antigen is not known.

The CDR3 loop spans 17 amino acids. V lost 1 base to trimming and J lost 6 bases, with 19 bases between them. CDR1 is SGHNT, CDR2 YENEEA, per germline. Study observations and caveats: Type 1 diabetes patients had fewer VDJ junction insertions and more deletions. Across all four CD4+ subsets, people with type 1 diabetes showed modestly shorter TCRB CDR3s. Overrepresentation of cells with high TCR expression could result from cDNA sequencing. Patients showed naive, central memory and Treg TCRB repertoires that appeared more similar than those of healthy donors.

This chain links TRBV11-3 with TRBJ2-1; perhaps D is TRBD1 or TRBD2 (6 bases each). The clonotype was recovered from a man younger than 40 with type 1 diabetes. The material sequenced was central memory CD4+ T cells from blood. The CDR3 sequence is CASSLGLRGRSVNEQFF. CDR3 coding DNA: TGTGCCAGCAGCTTAGGTCTTAGGGGGAGGAGCGTCAATGAGCAGTTCTTC.